Listed here are 26 T cell receptor beta chains from one sample, sequenced in a study of T-cell memory formation after mild COVID-19 (dated by TCRdb to about 2021). The protocol used for the library was 5' RACE. TCRdb shows the sequencer as Illumina NovaSeq 6000. The raw public data were reprocessed by TCRdb itself: fastp quality trimming at Q25, MiXCR clonotype calling, in-frame beta chains only. A single entry per CDR3 protein holds the most common genes and DNA from its merged rows. Recorded for this sample are fewer than 60,000 distinct CDR3 sequences; about 27% of them occurred a single time. The ten biggest clones cover 43% of the sample. Sequencing was carried out using PBMCs or a T cell subset sorted from them (not recorded which). The receptor source for this set is a man between 18 and 35 years old who had mild COVID-19 (a few samples of this study predate the infection). The sample titles of this study are shuffled in the database, so cell type and time point are left out; the donor was told from shared clones.

Only a few counts were recorded for this clonotype. J is TRBJ2-2 and V is TRBV7-2; 8 nucleotides align to TRBD1. In germline, CDR1 is SGHTA, CDR2 FQGNSA. This CDR3 contains 16 residues. V lost 2 bases and J lost 6; bases outside the gene matches: 8. The CDR3 DNA follows: TGTGCCAGCAGCTTACCAGACAGGGGCGAGGCCGGGGAGCTGTTTTTT. Amino acids: CASSLPDRGEAGELFF.

This clonotype was seen a handful of times. V is TRBV6-5 and J is TRBJ1-5, with D perhaps TRBD1 (6 bases). From germline, CDR1 is MNHEY and CDR2 SVGAGI. This CDR3 is built from 14 residues. Trimming pared 2 bases from V and 1 base from J, leaving 6 bases between. The CDR3 is CASSYQGSNQPQHF. The CDR3 coding sequence is TGTGCCAGCAGTTACCAGGGGAGCAATCAGCCCCAGCATTTT.

V is TRBV5-6 and J is TRBJ1-3; D gene uncertain. The CDR3 has 15 amino acids. Germline-derived CDR1 and CDR2 are SGHDT and YYEEEE. Trimming shortened V by 3 bases and J by 3 bases, and 13 bases separated the two germline ends. The CDR3 is CASSSGIYDGNTIYF. In DNA form, the CDR3 reads TGTGCCAGCAGCTCTGGAATATACGATGGAAACACCATATATTTT.

V and J are TRBV29-1 and TRBJ1-1; D possibly corresponds to TRBD1 (6 bases). Per the germline V gene, CDR1 is SQVTM and CDR2 is ANQGSEA. This CDR3 region has 12 residues. The V and J ends lost 7 bases and 3 bases respectively, with 12 bases between them. CDR3 sequence: CSARGIYTEAFF. Written as DNA, the CDR3 is TGCAGCGCAAGGGGGATATACACTGAAGCTTTCTTT.

This clonotype showed up many times. The chain has TRBV12-3 or TRBV12-4 and TRBJ2-3; D is ambiguous. The CDR3 sequence is 11 residues long. Trimming took 1 base from V and 7 from J, leaving 3 bases between them. The CDR3 here is CASSLENTQYF. In DNA form, the CDR3 reads TGTGCCAGCAGTTTAGAAAATACGCAGTATTTT.

This chain connects TRBV4-1 to TRBJ2-3; D is undetermined. The V end lost 4 bases, the J end lost 6 bases, and 20 bases lay between the germline ends. CDR1 is MGHRA, CDR2 YSYEKL, per germline. The CDR3 is 16 residues long. The CDR3 nucleotides are TGCGCCAGCAGCCGCACCGGGCCCTGGTCCCGGGATACGCAGTATTTT. Residues: CASSRTGPWSRDTQYF.

A few counts support this clonotype. The rearrangement uses TRBV4-1 and TRBJ2-1; 9 bases map to TRBD2. In germline, CDR1 is MGHRA, CDR2 YSYEKL. This CDR3 has 15 amino acids. Trimming cost V 4 bases and J 6 bases; bases outside gene matches: 7. The CDR3 spells CASSPLAGRTNEQFF. Written as DNA, the CDR3 is TGCGCCAGCAGCCCTCTAGCGGGGAGGACCAATGAGCAGTTCTTC.

This clonotype was observed a few times. The chain has TRBV24-1 and TRBJ2-2, with 9 nucleotides matching TRBD1. Germline CDR1 and CDR2: KGHDR and SFDVKD. V lost 2 bases to trimming and J lost 5 bases; unmatched junction nucleotides: 5. This CDR3 has 16 residues. The CDR3, as DNA: TGTGCCACCAGTGATTCCCGGGACAGGGATACCGGGGAGCTGTTTTTT. It codes for CATSDSRDRDTGELFF.

This clonotype was detected once. This chain connects TRBV5-5 to TRBJ2-1, with D perhaps matching TRBD2 (5 bases). Germline V gene lookup returns CDR1 SGHKS and CDR2 YYEKEE (reference sequence). Deletions cut 4 bases from V and 9 bases from J, with 14 bases between. The CDR3 runs 13 residues. The CDR3 loop is CASSIYREGEQFF. The CDR3 DNA reads TGTGCCAGCAGCATCTACAGAGAGGGTGAGCAGTTCTTC.

This clonotype was seen a few times. The V and J genes are TRBV4-2 and TRBJ2-3; D is unresolved. Trimming removed 0 bases from V and 6 bases from J, with 16 bases in between. Germline V gene sequence: CDR1 LGHNA, CDR2 YNFKEQ. CDR3 length: 16 amino acids. The CDR3 DNA sequence: TGTGCCAGCAGCCAAGATCGGTTTCTAACTTCGGATACGCAGTATTTT. Encoded protein: CASSQDRFLTSDTQYF.

The rearrangement joins TRBV6-5 to TRBJ1-1; D is perhaps TRBD1 (6 bases). CDR3 size: 13 residues. From germline, CDR1 is MNHEY and CDR2 SVGAGI. The V and J ends lost 4 bases and 3 bases respectively, with 9 bases between them. CDR3 DNA sequence: TGTGCCAGCAGTTTACAGGGCCACACTGAAGCTTTCTTT. It yields the protein CASSLQGHTEAFF.

This clonotype was recorded a few times. The chain employs TRBV7-9 and TRBJ2-2; 7 nucleotides match TRBD1. The CDR3 is 15 residues long. The J segment lost 5 bases and the V segment lost 5 bases, leaving 8 bases of the junction unmatched. Per the germline V gene, CDR1 is SEHNR and CDR2 is FQNEAQ (reference sequence). In DNA form, the CDR3 reads TGTGCCAGCAGCCTCCGGGACAGAGGGACCGGGGAGCTGTTTTTT. Protein product: CASSLRDRGTGELFF. Based on the CDR3 plus reference TRBV7-9 and TRBJ2-2, the full variable domain is DTGVSQNPRHKITKRGQNVTFRCDPISEHNRLYWYRQTLGQGPEFLTYFQNEAQLEKSRLLSDRFSAERPKGSFSTLEIQRTEQGDSAMYLCASSLRDRGTGELFFGEGSRLTVL.

This clonotype has a count of ten or more. The rearrangement joins TRBV24-1 to TRBJ2-1; D ambiguous. Germline-derived CDR1 and CDR2 are KGHDR and SFDVKD. CDR3 size: 14 residues. V lost 0 bases, J lost 9 bases, and 11 bases lay in between. CDR3 nucleotide sequence: TGTGCCACCAGTGATTTGCAAGGTCCGGGTGAGCAGTTCTTC. As protein: CATSDLQGPGEQFF.

In this sample, this clonotype turned up a few times. This chain uses TRBV27 with TRBJ2-7; 7 positions match TRBD1. This CDR3 spans 13 amino acids. The V and J ends lost 5 bases and 2 bases, in that order; junction bases with no gene match: 3. Per the germline V gene, CDR1 is MNHEY and CDR2 is SMNVEV (reference sequence). CDR3 in amino acids: CASSPGTAYEQYV. The CDR3 DNA reads as TGTGCCAGCAGTCCCGGGACAGCCTACGAGCAGTACGTC.

The V gene is TRBV7-9, the J gene TRBJ2-1; the match to TRBD1 covers 7 bases. Germline V gives CDR1 SEHNR, CDR2 FQNEAQ (reference sequence). With 8 bases clipped from V and 5 bases from J, the junction kept 12 bases outside the gene matches. The CDR3 is 15 residues long. The CDR3: CASCSQQGVNNEQFF. In DNA form, the CDR3 reads TGTGCCAGCTGCTCTCAGCAGGGGGTCAACAATGAGCAGTTCTTC.

This chain connects TRBV12-3 or TRBV12-4 to TRBJ1-5, with D possibly being TRBD1 (6 bases). The CDR3 spans 16 residues. V dropped 4 bases and J dropped 0 bases, with 13 bases sitting between them. The CDR3 DNA sequence: TGTGCCAGCAGTTCGCTAGACAGGAATAGCAATCAGCCCCAGCATTTT. Encoded protein: CASSSLDRNSNQPQHF.

CDR3 bases: TGCGCCAGCAGCCATGCCGGTCGGGGGGTTTACAATGAGCAGTTCTTC. Amino acid sequence: CASSHAGRGVYNEQFF. The rearrangement links TRBV4-3 to TRBJ2-1; 7 bases agree with TRBD2. With V trimmed by 3 bases and J by 4 bases, 9 bases remained unmatched. CDR1 is LGHNA, CDR2 YSLEER, per germline. The CDR3 is made up of 16 amino acids.

CDR3 coding DNA: TGCAGTGCGGCCACAGGGATTCACTTATACGAGCAGTACTTC. This translates into CSAATGIHLYEQYF. The gene calls are TRBV20-1 and TRBJ2-7, with D perhaps TRBD1 (6 bases). This CDR3 comprises 14 residues. Trimming stripped 6 bases from V and 4 bases from J, with 19 bases between. CDR1 is DFQATT, CDR2 SNEGSKA, per germline (reference sequence).

V is TRBV4-3 and J is TRBJ1-6; D is unclear. The CDR3 totals 14 residues. In germline, CDR1 is LGHNA, CDR2 YSLEER. The V end lost 3 bases, the J end lost 6 bases, and 9 bases lay between the germline ends. As DNA, the CDR3 is TGCGCCAGCAGCCACGGACCGCCTAATTCACCCCTCCACTTT. Its translation is CASSHGPPNSPLHF.

This clonotype was observed a few times. V is TRBV20-1 and J is TRBJ2-1, with D possibly matching TRBD1 (6 bases). V was cut by 0 bases and J by 2 bases, with 11 bases left in between. The CDR3 runs to 15 residues. Germline lookup yields CDR1 DFQATT and CDR2 SNEGSKA (reference sequence). The CDR3 protein is CSARDSTGPYNEQFF. For the CDR3, the DNA is TGCAGTGCTAGAGATTCGACAGGCCCCTACAATGAGCAGTTCTTC.

In this sample, this clonotype turned up a few times. The CDR3 sequence is CASSEGGSSYEQYF. CDR3 DNA sequence: TGTGCCAGCAGCGAAGGGGGTAGCTCCTACGAGCAGTACTTC. The V gene is TRBV7-9, the J gene TRBJ2-7, with D possibly being TRBD1 (6 bases). Germline V lookup: CDR1 SEHNR, CDR2 FQNEAQ (reference sequence). V gave up 5 bases and J gave up 0 bases, with 11 bases separating them. The CDR3 contains 14 residues.

V gene TRBV5-6 combines with J gene TRBJ1-5, with unresolved D. V was pared by 0 bases and J by 6 bases, with 4 bases between. The CDR3 is 12 residues long. Germline CDR1 reads SGHDT; CDR2 reads YYEEEE. CDR3: CASSLGAQPQHF. DNA for the CDR3: TGTGCCAGCAGCTTGGGGGCTCAGCCCCAGCATTTT.

This clonotype was found once. CDR3: CASTHRQGEETQYF. CDR3 bases: TGTGCCAGCACCCACAGGCAGGGCGAGGAGACCCAGTACTTC. The chain uses TRBV12-3 or TRBV12-4 and TRBJ2-5; possibly TRBD1 for D (5 bases). This CDR3 region has 14 residues. Trimming stripped 7 bases from V and 5 bases from J, with 17 bases between.

J is TRBJ1-1 and V is TRBV5-1, with 8 bases that match TRBD1. The CDR3 covers 13 residues. CDR1 and CDR2 (germline): SGHRS, YFSETQ. The V gene end was trimmed by 4 bases and the J gene end by 3 bases; junction bases not matched to a gene: 2. This chain's CDR3 is CASSRTGYTEAFF. The CDR3 nucleotides read TGCGCCAGCAGCCGGACAGGGTACACTGAAGCTTTCTTT.

This clonotype came up many times. V is TRBV12-3 or TRBV12-4 and J is TRBJ2-7, with 8 bases that match TRBD1. This CDR3 has 14 amino acids. V lost 6 bases, J lost 4 bases, and 8 bases stayed unmatched. The CDR3 bases are TGTGCCAGCAGCACCGGGACAGGTTTTTACGAGCAGTACTTC. Protein sequence: CASSTGTGFYEQYF.

This sequence joins TRBV7-2 and TRBJ2-3; 9 bases line up with TRBD2. V was pared by 0 bases and J by 0 bases, with 1 base of the junction left unmatched. There are 16 residues in the CDR3. Germline V CDR1 and CDR2: SGHTA, FQGNSA. The CDR3 loop is CASSLAAGGSTDTQYF. As DNA, the CDR3 is TGTGCCAGCAGCTTAGCAGCGGGGGGCAGCACAGATACGCAGTATTTT.